Following are 30 T cell receptor beta chains from one sample sequenced in a study of T cell responses to AZD1222 COVID-19 vaccine. This table comes from immunoSEQ multiplex PCR, and its TCRdb copy is limited to in-frame clones, with some not included. The sample lists about 140,000 clones, more than 70% seen once, with under 3.5% in the top ten. This material consisted of peripheral blood, taken on day 0 of AZD1222 vaccination. The receptors stem from an adult in good health.

The genes are TRBV7-6 and TRBJ1-6, with D possibly matching TRBD1 (5 bases). Germline V gives CDR1 SGHVS, CDR2 FNYEAQ. Trimming removed 5 bases from V and 3 bases from J, with 14 bases in between. The CDR3 loop spans 16 amino acids. DNA for the CDR3: TGTGCCAGCAGCCCCCAGGCAGGGAGCTATAATTCACCCCTCCACTTT. Translating it yields CASSPQAGSYNSPLHF.

The chain employs TRBV5-1 and TRBJ1-5; D call uncertain. CDR3 length: 15 residues. Germline V CDR1 and CDR2: SGHRS, YFSETQ. Trimming removed 4 bases at V and 2 bases at J, with 13 bases between. The CDR3 reads CASSPGGQGNQPQHF. CDR3 coding DNA: TGCGCCAGCAGCCCCGGCGGGCAGGGCAATCAGCCCCAGCATTTT.

J is TRBJ2-3 and V is TRBV7-6, with 12 bases aligning to TRBD1. CDR1 is SGHVS, CDR2 FNYEAQ, per germline. With 6 bases clipped from V and 2 bases from J, the junction kept 3 bases outside the gene matches. CDR3 length: 15 residues. CDR3 in DNA: TGTGCCAGCAGGCCGGGACAGGGGGCCACAGATACGCAGTATTTT. It specifies CASRPGQGATDTQYF.

The chain uses TRBV6-1 and TRBJ2-4, with D possibly being TRBD1 or TRBD2 (5 bases each). The CDR3 length is 16 residues. Germline lookup yields CDR1 MNHNS and CDR2 SASEGT. V was cut by 2 bases and J by 5 bases, with 16 bases left in between. The CDR3, as DNA: TGTGCCAGCAGTGAACGGGGAAGGGGTGCCCAAAACATTCAGTACTTC. It is translated as CASSERGRGAQNIQYF.

The chain recombines TRBV2 with TRBJ1-3, with D perhaps matching TRBD1 (6 bases). Trimming cost V 1 base and J 1 base, with 11 bases left between them. Germline V gives CDR1 SNHLY, CDR2 FYNNEI. The CDR3 length is 16 residues. The CDR3 reads CASSEEGGRSGNTIYF. Here the CDR3 DNA reads TGTGCCAGCAGTGAAGAGGGGGGGAGGTCTGGAAACACCATATATTTT.

The chain carries TRBV7-8 and TRBJ2-1, with TRBD1 as a possible D gene (5 bases). The CDR3 length is 15 residues. Germline CDR1 SGHVS, CDR2 FQNEAQ. The ends were cut back, 4 bases at V and 6 bases at J, with 16 bases in the middle. The DNA for the CDR3 is TGTGCCAGCAGCTCCCGGAGAGACAGCTTCAATGAGCAGTTCTTC. The encoded protein is CASSSRRDSFNEQFF. The whole variable domain, remainder taken from reference TRBV7-8 and TRBJ2-1, is GAGVSQSPRYKVAKRGQDVALRCDPISGHVSLFWYQQALGQGPEFLTYFQNEAQLDKSGLPSDRFFAERPEGSVSTLKIQRTQQEDSAVYLCASSSRRDSFNEQFFGPGTRLTVL.

This clone was seen a handful of times. The V gene is TRBV20-1, the J gene TRBJ2-3, with D perhaps assigned TRBD1 or TRBD2 (5 bases each). Germline CDR1 and CDR2: DFQATT and SNEGSKA (reference sequence). This CDR3 is 11 amino acids long. Deletions cut 6 bases from V and 5 bases from J, with 9 bases between. CDR3 DNA sequence: TGCAGTGCCTGGGGGAGAGATACGCAGTATTTT. Amino acids: CSAWGRDTQYF.

The V and J genes are TRBV3-1 (or the pseudogene TRBV3-2) and TRBJ1-2, with D maybe TRBD1 (5 bases). There are 17 residues in the CDR3. Trimming cost V 1 base and J 1 base, with 16 bases left between them. Germline-derived CDR1 and CDR2 are LGHDT and YNNKEL (reference sequence). CDR3 sequence: CASSQASGGEGNYGYTF. CDR3 nucleotide sequence: TGTGCCAGCAGCCAAGCGAGCGGAGGGGAGGGTAACTATGGCTACACCTTC.

V gene TRBV7-7 combines with J gene TRBJ1-3, with D possibly TRBD1 on 5 matching bases. The CDR3 spans 16 residues. CDR1 and CDR2 (germline): SSHAT, FNYEAQ (reference sequence). V was pared by 5 bases and J by 2 bases, with 16 bases between. CDR3 loop: CASSPGLAGPGNTIYF. DNA of the CDR3: TGTGCCAGCAGCCCCGGGTTGGCAGGGCCTGGAAACACCATATATTTT.

The chain recombines TRBV4-1 with TRBJ1-2, with 8 positions matching TRBD1. From germline, CDR1 is MGHRA and CDR2 YSYEKL. Trimming removed 3 bases from V and 6 bases from J; junction bases left unmatched: 6. The CDR3 runs 14 residues. In nucleotides, the CDR3 is TGCGCCAGCAGCCATCTGACAGGGGCGGATGGCTACACCTTC. It specifies CASSHLTGADGYTF.

CDR3 in amino acids: CASSTGRRNNQPQHF. The CDR3 DNA reads TGTGCCAGCAGTACGGGACGGCGAAACAATCAGCCCCAGCATTTT. The genes are TRBV6-5 and TRBJ1-5; a weak D match, TRBD1 (5 bases). CDR3 length: 15 residues. The germline CDR1 and CDR2 sequences are MNHEY and SVGAGI. Trimming took 5 bases from V and 3 from J, leaving 14 bases between them.

By proportion, this clone is medium-sized (0.01 to 0.1%). V usage is TRBV15 and J usage is TRBJ2-3, with D maybe TRBD2 (5 bases). V lost 7 bases and J 5 bases, leaving 19 bases between the germline ends. Per the germline V gene, CDR1 is LNHNV and CDR2 is YYDKDF (reference sequence). This CDR3 spans 15 amino acids. CDR3 in amino acids: CATTSGPGLVDTQYF. CDR3 DNA sequence: TGTGCCACCACCAGTGGCCCAGGACTTGTAGATACGCAGTATTTT.

The CDR3 reads CASSQAPGDFYEQYF. For the CDR3, the DNA is TGCGCCAGCAGCCAAGCACCCGGGGACTTTTACGAGCAGTACTTC. This sequence joins TRBV4-1 and TRBJ2-7, with D possibly matching TRBD2 (6 bases). Germline loops: CDR1 MGHRA, CDR2 YSYEKL. This CDR3 contains 15 residues. With 1 base removed from V and 4 bases from J, the gap between germline ends came to 14 bases.

This chain connects TRBV12-3 or TRBV12-4 to TRBJ1-2, with D perhaps TRBD1 (6 bases). The CDR3 length is 13 residues. V gave up 3 bases and J gave up 4 bases, with 9 bases separating them. CDR3 bases: TGTGCCAGCAGTTTGGGGGGCGGCTATGGCTACACCTTC. It specifies CASSLGGGYGYTF.

The chain links TRBV3-1 (or the pseudogene TRBV3-2) to TRBJ2-7, with 9 bases aligning to TRBD1. V shed 3 bases and J 4 bases; nucleotides not matched to a gene: 4. CDR3 length: 14 residues. Germline lookup yields CDR1 LGHDT and CDR2 YNNKEL (reference sequence). This chain's CDR3 is CASSQSQGAYEQYF. Written as DNA, the CDR3 is TGTGCCAGCAGCCAGTCACAGGGGGCTTACGAGCAGTACTTC.

The rearrangement links TRBV7-2 to TRBJ1-2; 7 bases fit TRBD1. The germline V gene encodes CDR1 SGHTA and CDR2 FQGNSA. J lost 5 bases, V lost 1 base, and 4 bases had no gene match. CDR3 length: 14 residues. The CDR3 reads CASSLEGQWYGYTF. DNA for the CDR3: TGTGCCAGCAGCTTAGAGGGACAGTGGTATGGCTACACCTTC. The full variable domain, in which reference TRBV7-2 and TRBJ1-2 provide the parts outside the CDR3, is GAGVSQSPSNKVTEKGKDVELRCDPISGHTALYWYRQSLGQGLEFLIYFQGNSAPDKSGLPSDRFSAERTGGSVSTLTIQRTQQEDSAVYLCASSLEGQWYGYTFGSGTRLTVV.

V is TRBV6-5 and J is TRBJ2-7, with D perhaps matching TRBD1 or TRBD2 (5 bases each). V lost 8 bases to trimming and J lost 3 bases, with 17 bases between them. The CDR3 covers 14 residues. Germline CDR1 reads MNHEY; CDR2 reads SVGAGI. The CDR3 protein is CASGTLVSNYEQYF. The CDR3 DNA follows: TGTGCCAGCGGGACCTTAGTCTCGAACTACGAGCAGTACTTC.

The CDR3 nucleotides read TGTGCCAGCAGCCAGCCGGGGATGAACACTGAAGCTTTCTTT. This codes for CASSQPGMNTEAFF. The J gene is TRBJ1-1, the V gene TRBV14, with D uncertain. Germline V gives CDR1 SGHDN, CDR2 FVKESK. This CDR3 spans 14 amino acids. Trimming removed 3 bases at V and 0 bases at J, with 8 bases between.

The genes are TRBV25-1 and TRBJ1-6; D remains unclear. CDR1 and CDR2 from the germline V gene are MGHDK and SYGVNS. Trimming took 2 bases from V and 0 from J, leaving 8 bases between them. The CDR3 sequence is 16 residues long. The CDR3 nucleotides are TGTGCCAGCAGTGAAGGCGGGAGCTCCTATAATTCACCCCTCCACTTT. Its translation is CASSEGGSSYNSPLHF.

The chain recombines TRBV7-6 with TRBJ1-6; tentatively, D is TRBD1 (5 bases). Trimming removed 3 bases at V and 7 bases at J, with 13 bases between. This CDR3 has 15 amino acids. Germline V gives CDR1 SGHVS, CDR2 FNYEAQ. The CDR3 sequence: CASSLVGVGNSPLHF. In nucleotides, the CDR3 is TGTGCCAGCAGCTTGGTAGGGGTAGGAAATTCACCCCTCCACTTT.

The chain employs TRBV27 and TRBJ1-3; D call uncertain. Between the trimmed V and J ends, which lost 5 bases and 0 bases, there was a span of 8 bases. The CDR3 spans 14 residues. From germline, CDR1 is MNHEY and CDR2 SMNVEV (reference sequence). The CDR3 nucleotides are TGTGCCAGCAGTGAAAGGATCTCTGGAAACACCATATATTTT. It translates to CASSERISGNTIYF.

The chain links TRBV5-1 to TRBJ1-3; unclear D gene. This CDR3 contains 15 residues. Germline lookup yields CDR1 SGHRS and CDR2 YFSETQ. Deletions cut 0 bases from V and 1 base from J, with 8 bases between. CDR3 region: CASSLGLLSGNTIYF. The CDR3 DNA sequence: TGCGCCAGCAGCTTGGGACTACTATCTGGAAACACCATATATTTT.

The V call is TRBV7-7, the J call TRBJ1-1, with D possibly TRBD1 on 5 matching bases. With 5 bases removed from V and 8 bases from J, the gap between germline ends came to 12 bases. Germline values: CDR1 SSHAT, CDR2 FNYEAQ (reference sequence). CDR3 size: 12 residues. The CDR3 spells CASSRYRREAFF. CDR3 in DNA: TGTGCCAGCAGCCGATACAGGCGCGAAGCTTTCTTT. Looking up the rest from reference TRBV7-7 and TRBJ1-1 gives the full variable domain: GAGVSQSPRYKVTKRGQDVTLRCDPISSHATLYWYQQALGQGPEFLTYFNYEAQPDKSGLPSDRFSAERPEGSISTLTIQRTEQRDSAMYRCASSRYRREAFFGQGTRLTVV.

This sequence joins TRBV27 and TRBJ2-3; D ambiguous. The CDR3 spans 12 residues. Germline loops: CDR1 MNHEY, CDR2 SMNVEV (reference sequence). Trimming removed 8 bases at V and 5 bases at J, with 11 bases between. CDR3 DNA: TGTGCCAGCGGCAGTTGGGGAGATACGCAGTATTTT. Translation gives CASGSWGDTQYF.

This clone has only one observation. This chain joins TRBV7-6 and TRBJ2-2; 7 bases line up with TRBD1. Germline assignment: CDR1 SGHVS and CDR2 FNYEAQ. The V gene end was trimmed by 0 bases and the J gene end by 7 bases; junction bases not matched to a gene: 5. The CDR3 has 15 residues. The CDR3 here is CASSLAGGASGELFF. CDR3 in DNA: TGTGCCAGCAGCTTAGCAGGGGGCGCGAGCGGGGAGCTGTTTTTT.

The chain carries TRBV5-1 and TRBJ1-1; 8 bases map to TRBD1. The CDR3 totals 14 residues. V lost 4 bases and J lost 6; bases outside the gene matches: 8. Germline V gene data show CDR1 as SGHRS and CDR2 as YFSETQ. The CDR3 nucleotides read TGCGCCAGCAGCCTCAGGGGGCGCCTGGCTGAAGCTTTCTTT. Its translation: CASSLRGRLAEAFF.

The genes are TRBV7-8 and TRBJ1-2; TRBD1 aligns across 8 bases. The CDR3 contains 18 residues. With V trimmed by 1 base and J by 1 base, 11 bases remained unmatched. Germline V gene lookup returns CDR1 SGHVS and CDR2 FQNEAQ. In DNA form, the CDR3 reads TGTGCCAGCAGCTTAGAACGGACAGGGCTGGATATTAACTATGGCTACACCTTC. This codes for CASSLERTGLDINYGYTF. Combining the CDR3 with reference TRBV7-8 and TRBJ1-2 gives the whole variable domain GAGVSQSPRYKVAKRGQDVALRCDPISGHVSLFWYQQALGQGPEFLTYFQNEAQLDKSGLPSDRFFAERPEGSVSTLKIQRTQQEDSAVYLCASSLERTGLDINYGYTFGSGTRLTVV.

The chain combines TRBV7-9 with TRBJ1-1; weak D call: TRBD1 (6 bases). V was cut by 3 bases and J by 1 base, with 6 bases left in between. Germline CDR1 reads SEHNR; CDR2 reads FQNEAQ (reference sequence). CDR3 size: 13 residues. CDR3 nucleotides: TGTGCCAGCAGCTTGGGACAGAACACTGAAGCTTTCTTT. Translated, it gives CASSLGQNTEAFF.

The chain recombines TRBV28 with TRBJ2-6, with 7 bases lining up with TRBD1. This CDR3 is built from 17 residues. CDR1 MDHEN and CDR2 SYDVKM come from the germline V gene. The V and J ends lost 5 bases and 0 bases, in that order; junction bases with no gene match: 7. The CDR3: CASSRAYRGSGANVLTF. CDR3 sequence (DNA): TGTGCCAGCAGTCGGGCCTACAGGGGCTCTGGGGCCAACGTCCTGACTTTC.

The CDR3 here is CASSLMGGYGYTF. The DNA of the CDR3 is TGTGCCAGCAGCTTGATGGGGGGCTATGGCTACACCTTC. The rearrangement links TRBV7-3 to TRBJ1-2; D is possibly TRBD1 (5 bases). The CDR3 spans 13 residues. The germline V and J ends were trimmed by 3 bases and 4 bases, with 9 bases remaining between them. Germline CDR1 is SGHTA and CDR2 is FQGTGA.